This TCR beta chain was observed in a study of radiation and T cells in renal cell carcinoma (dated by TCRdb to the early 2020s). Background for the entire study: In total, 50 to 55 samples underwent TCR beta sequencing: 25 or so tumors plus 27 peripheral blood samples. The final blood draw took place at 4 weeks after radiation, the same time as nephrectomy. In the approximately 53 samples combined, fewer than 5 million unique CDR3 nucleotide sequences were found, encoding approximately 2,800,000 unique CDR3 amino acid sequences. Broader findings and caveats from the paper: Effects of radiation dose or scheduling on the TCR repertoire could not be addressed with the single-armed trial design. Top tumor clonotypes rose in blood from baseline to 2 weeks post-radiation, then contracted by 4 weeks, suggesting transient expansion of tumor-resident clones. Blood repertoire dynamics were not followed beyond 4 weeks after treatment. Because pretreatment tumor biopsies were not available, the study could not determine whether clonotypes were already present within the tumor at baseline.

Its CDR3 holds 11 amino acids, cysteine through phenylalanine. Of the read, only the CDR3 DNA is kept; its 33 bases are in frame from base 1. The CDR1 and CDR2 encoded by the germline V gene (reference sequence) are DFQATT and SNEGSKA. The V end loses 7 bases and the J end loses 5 bases, and a stretch of 11 bases separates them. The immunoSEQ kit was used, according to the manufacturer's recommendations, to generate TCR beta libraries from genomic DNA. To prepare libraries, a first multiplex PCR with proprietary primers was run, followed by a second PCR that added unique barcodes, and a bead cleanup was done after each round. A kit-provided positive control reaction and a negative control reaction were included in every sample batch. The final libraries were assessed on an Agilent 4200 TapeStation D1000 ScreenTape, pooled by volume, and quantified by qPCR. Sequencing ran on an Illumina NextSeq500 with a MidOutput 150-cycle cartridge, using 156 Read1 and 15 Index1 cycles with kit custom primers. The pooled library was loaded at approximately 0.96 pM, and approximately 18% PhiX control was spiked in. The source study handled its data this way. Vendor-processed data were analyzed in R, with a clonotype defined as all T cells sharing the same CDR3 nucleotide sequence. In the clone abundance analyses, frequencies were normalized to the 10,000 most abundant clones in each sample. Public T cell clones, which averaged fewer than five per sample, were removed prior to analysis. An abundance difference of at least 32-fold between compartments was the criterion for calling clonotypes tumor-enriched or baseline blood-enriched. A beta-binomial differential abundance model was applied to find clonotypes that expanded or contracted between blood time points. Tumor-blood repertoire similarity was measured with the Baroni-Urbani and Buser coefficient, and group comparisons used two-tailed Wilcoxon tests in R. TCRdb re-hosts the immuneACCESS table, in-frame sequences only. Its copies lack some clones; in the studies checked, an unresolved V gene accounts for under half of them, and the cause for the rest is not known. For V, J and clone size, that table is used; D and trimming come from the DNA. Counted in this sample were roughly 160,000 clones; roughly nine tenths of them appeared once. The biggest ten clones account for about 11% of the sample.

Concerning this clone itself: The antigen it recognizes is unknown. The input lacks base qualities; no much larger clone sits a single base away.

The sample's time point, from its label and the paper: blood 4 weeks post-SBRT, at nephrectomy. Explained via the paper, the treatment or condition label denotes: 15 Gy SBRT to primary tumor, nephrectomy 4 weeks later. Samples were obtained from a clinical trial, in which 15 Gy stereotactic body radiation therapy was delivered to primary renal cell carcinomas and nephrectomy was performed 4 weeks later. To track tumor-enriched clonotypes, serial peripheral blood was sampled from radiation-treated patients at baseline and at 2 weeks and 4 weeks after SBRT. Renal cell carcinoma with clear cell pathology was present in all patients. Genomic DNA for TCR sequencing was prepared using the QIAamp DNA Blood Mini Kit (Qiagen). The analyses included only samples that passed all quality control checks.

The sequences come from blood, collected from a patient whose treatment included radiotherapy and nephrectomy. The origin of this receptor is a woman aged 45-65 years with renal cell carcinoma. The rearrangement combines TRBV20-1 with TRBJ2-5, with no reliable assignment of the D segment. The CDR3: CSVGPGETQYF. Here is the DNA: TGCAGTGTAGGGCCTGGGGAGACCCAGTACTTC.